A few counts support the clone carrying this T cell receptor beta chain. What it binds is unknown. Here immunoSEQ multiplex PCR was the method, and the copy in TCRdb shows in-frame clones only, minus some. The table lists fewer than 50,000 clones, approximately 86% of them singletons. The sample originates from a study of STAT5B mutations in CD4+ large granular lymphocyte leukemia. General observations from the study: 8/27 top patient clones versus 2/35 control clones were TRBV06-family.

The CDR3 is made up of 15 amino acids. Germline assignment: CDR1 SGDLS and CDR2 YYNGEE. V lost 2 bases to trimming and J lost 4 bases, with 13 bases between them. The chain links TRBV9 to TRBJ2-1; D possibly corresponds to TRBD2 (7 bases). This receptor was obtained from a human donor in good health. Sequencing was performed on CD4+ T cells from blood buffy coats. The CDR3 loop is CASSVRGGLYNEQFF. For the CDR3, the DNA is TGTGCCAGCAGCGTTAGGGGGGGACTATACAATGAGCAGTTCTTC. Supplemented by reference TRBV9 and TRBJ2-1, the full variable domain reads DSGVTQTPKHLITATGQRVTLRCSPRSGDLSVYWYQQSLDQGLQFLIQYYNGEERAKGNILERFSAQQFPDLHSELNLSSLELGDSALYFCASSVRGGLYNEQFFGPGTRLTVL.